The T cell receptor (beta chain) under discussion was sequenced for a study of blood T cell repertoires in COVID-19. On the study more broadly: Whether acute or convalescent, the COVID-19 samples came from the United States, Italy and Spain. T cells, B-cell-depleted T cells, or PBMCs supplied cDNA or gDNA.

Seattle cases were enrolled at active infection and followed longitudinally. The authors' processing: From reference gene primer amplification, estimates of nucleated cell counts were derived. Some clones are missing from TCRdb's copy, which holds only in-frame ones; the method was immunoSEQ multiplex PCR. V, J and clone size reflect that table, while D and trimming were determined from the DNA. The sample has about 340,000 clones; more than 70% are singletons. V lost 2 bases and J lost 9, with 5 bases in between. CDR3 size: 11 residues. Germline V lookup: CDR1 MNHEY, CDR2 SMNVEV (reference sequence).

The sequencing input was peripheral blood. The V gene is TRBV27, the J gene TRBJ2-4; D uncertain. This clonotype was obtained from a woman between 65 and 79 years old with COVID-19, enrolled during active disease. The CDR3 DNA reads TGTGCCAGCAGTTTAAGAGGCATTCAGTACTTC. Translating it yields CASSLRGIQYF.